What follows are 21 T cell receptor gamma chains derived from one specimen sequenced in a study of γδ T cells in repeated Plasmodium falciparum infection. TCRdb processed the multiplex PCR reads again with the CATT caller. The sample lists over 25,000 gamma-chain clones; about 3% were seen once. Vgamma9/Vdelta2+ and Vdelta2-negative gammadelta T cells were flow-sorted from PBMC for bulk sequencing. Specimen: gamma-delta T cells from blood. These receptors all stem from a pool of human donors (malaria-infected and uninfected, not separated).

This clone was observed a handful of times. With a far larger clone one base away, a read error is the likely cause. No DNA is shown, since the ends of the CDR3 on it are uncertain; the CDR3 is the one TCRdb lists. The V gene is given as TRGV5, and no J gene call is available. From germline, CDR1 is VINAFY and CDR2 YDVSNSKD. Termini included, the CDR3 measures 32 amino acids. This CDR3 reads CATWDRLGIIRNSLAVEQHLLSQVSIGRIQHF.

Comments on this clone: TCRdb's protein, taken from a much larger clone, differs from this DNA's translation at residue 5, likely owing to a read error; the protein displayed comes from the DNA. The V call is TRGV4, the J call TRGJ1 or TRGJ2. Germline CDR1 reads EGSTGY; CDR2 reads YDSYTSSV. This CDR3 is 14 amino acids long. J lost 6 bases, V lost 6 bases, and 14 bases had no gene match. CDR3 sequence (DNA): TGTGCCACCTGGTATGCAGTTTCCGGTTATAAGAAACTCTTT. It is translated as CATWYAVSGYKKLF.

By sample share, this clone is medium-sized. The sample carries other DNA sequences with the same CDR3. The V call is TRGV9, the J call TRGJ1 or TRGJ2. This CDR3 has 13 residues. Germline loops: CDR1 GITISATS, CDR2 ISYDGTV (reference sequence). V was pared by 0 bases and J by 6 bases, with 5 bases of the junction left unmatched. The CDR3 loop reads CALWEVQGYKKLF. As DNA, the CDR3 is TGTGCCTTGTGGGAGGTGCAGGGTTATAAGAAACTCTTT.

Turning to this clone: This is likely an artifact of a read error, given a far larger clone one base away. This sample includes further DNA sequences coding for the same CDR3. The chain has TRGV2 and TRGJ1 or TRGJ2. In the absence of a J gene in TCRdb, the DNA was matched to germline to assign it here. The CDR3 sequence is 14 residues long. Germline lookup yields CDR1 EGSNGY and CDR2 YDSYNSKV. The chain's CDR3 is CATWDGRNYYKKLF. The CDR3 DNA is TGTGCCACTTGGGACGGAAGGAATTATTATAAGAAACTCTTT.

This clone occurred many times. V and J are TRGV5 and TRGJ1 or TRGJ2. Per the germline V gene, CDR1 is VINAFY and CDR2 is YDVSNSKD. V lost 3 bases to trimming and J lost 10 bases; unmatched junction nucleotides: 6. The CDR3 is 11 residues long. The CDR3 DNA is TGTGCCACCTGGGACCGCTTCAAGAAACTCTTT. Translation: CATWDRFKKLF.

In the case of this clone: The amino acid sequence in TCRdb belongs to a much larger clone and departs from this DNA's translation at residue 4, likely a sequencing read error; the sequence shown is translated from the DNA. The chain combines TRGV9 with TRGJP. This CDR3 comprises 18 residues. Germline CDR1 is GITISATS and CDR2 is ISYDGTV (reference sequence). CDR3 loop: CALREVPAQELGKKIKVF. Written as DNA, the CDR3 is TGTGCCTTGAGGGAGGTGCCGGCCCAAGAGTTGGGCAAAAAAATCAAGGTATTT.

This clone has a count of ten or more. It is unclear where the CDR3 begins or ends on the DNA, so no DNA is shown, and the CDR3 is as TCRdb lists it. Additional DNA sequences in this sample encode the identical CDR3. The CDR3 reads CALWEVLLIGIRNSLAVEQHWLSQVSIGRIQHF. V gene assignment gives TRGV9, but the J gene was left uncalled. The length of the CDR3 is 33 amino acids, counting both ends. CDR1 is GITISATS, CDR2 ISYDGTV, per germline (reference sequence).

In its sample, this clone was seen a few times. TCRdb pairs this DNA with a much larger clone's protein that differs at residue 12, likely a read error; the protein shown was translated from the DNA. V gene assignment gives TRGV9, but the J gene was left uncalled. Germline V gene lookup returns CDR1 GITISATS and CDR2 ISYDGTV (reference sequence). The length of the CDR3 is 14 residues. The DNA of the CDR3 is TGTGCCTTGTGGGAGGTACCCAGTGGGTATAAGAGACTCTTT. It translates to CALWEVPSGYKRLF.

This clone has a count of ten or more. A read error likely explains why the TCRdb protein, taken from a much larger clone, differs from this DNA's translation at residue 9; the protein shown is translated from the DNA. J is TRGJ1 or TRGJ2 and V is TRGV9. In germline, CDR1 is GITISATS, CDR2 ISYDGTV (reference sequence). There are 15 residues in the CDR3. The ends lost 3 bases at V and 6 bases at J; junction bases unmatched: 14. Here the CDR3 DNA reads TGTGCCTTGTGGGAGCTCGACCCTTATTGTTATAAGAAACTCTTT. Protein product: CALWELDPYCYKKLF.

This clone was picked up many times. Since a far larger clone is one base different, this is likely a read error. Other DNA sequences in the sample encode the same CDR3. This sequence joins TRGV9 and TRGJP. TCRdb gives no J gene; it was assigned here by matching the DNA to germline. Looked up from germline, CDR1 is GITISATS and CDR2 is ISYDGTV (reference sequence). The CDR3 runs to 13 residues. The CDR3 protein is CALYELGKKIKVF. CDR3 bases: TGTGCCTTGTACGAGTTGGGCAAGAAAATCAAGGTATTT.

Turning to this clone: The TCRdb protein comes from a much larger clone and disagrees with this DNA's translation at residue 5, likely due to a read error; the protein given here is derived from the DNA. The rearrangement joins TRGV3 to TRGJ1 or TRGJ2. In the absence of a J gene in TCRdb, the DNA was matched to germline to assign it here. The CDR3 sequence is 14 residues long. Germline V lookup: CDR1 VTNTFY, CDR2 YDVSTARD (reference sequence). V lost 5 bases, J lost 3 bases, and 10 bases stayed unmatched. For the CDR3, the DNA is TGTGCCACCTGGGGCACCCCAGGTTATTATAAGAAACTCTTT. Protein sequence: CATWGTPGYYKKLF.

Details on this clone: For this DNA, TCRdb reports the protein of a much larger clone, which diverges at residue 15, most likely from a read error; the protein presented here is translated directly from the DNA. The chain employs TRGV9 and TRGJ1 or TRGJ2. TCRdb is silent on the J gene; assignment here came from matching the DNA to germline. The V gene's germline CDR1 is GITISATS and CDR2 ISYDGTV (reference sequence). This CDR3 is built from 18 residues. CDR3 bases: TGTGCCTTGTGGGAGGTGCATTGGAATTCCTCCGGGGGATATAGGAAACTCTTT. Its protein is CALWEVHWNSSGGYRKLF.

This clone was seen ten or more times. This likely came from a read error, as a far larger clone is one base away. Other DNA sequences in the sample encode the same CDR3. The chain employs TRGV2 and TRGJ1 or TRGJ2. Germline V gene lookup returns CDR1 EGSNGY and CDR2 YDSYNSKV. This CDR3 contains 16 residues. The DNA for the CDR3 is TGTGCCACCTGGGACGGGCGGCGAGGTTATTATTACAAGAAACTCTTT. Protein: CATWDGRRGYYYKKLF.

Details on this clone: TCRdb assigns this DNA the protein of a much larger clone, which departs from its translation at residue 5; this likely reflects a read error, and the protein shown comes from translating the DNA. The J gene is TRGJP, the V gene TRGV9. TCRdb offers no J gene call, so here the DNA was matched to germline to obtain one. Germline lookup yields CDR1 GITISATS and CDR2 ISYDGTV (reference sequence). The CDR3 consists of 18 residues. V lost 5 bases and J lost 4; bases outside the gene matches: 11. CDR3 DNA: TGTGCCTTGTGGGGGGATCTTACCCAAGAGTTGGGCAAAAAAATCAAGGTATTT. Amino acids: CALWGDLTQELGKKIKVF.

A word on this clone: For this DNA, TCRdb reports the protein of a much larger clone, which diverges at residue 11, most likely from a read error; the protein presented here is translated directly from the DNA. The V call is TRGV9, the J call TRGJ1 or TRGJ2. As TCRdb names no J gene, one was assigned here on the basis of a DNA match to germline. CDR1 is GITISATS, CDR2 ISYDGTV, per germline (reference sequence). The CDR3 length is 14 residues. In nucleotides, the CDR3 is TGTGCCTTGTGGGAGTTCCCCAATTATTATAGGAAACTCTTT. Amino acids: CALWEFPNYYRKLF.

About this clone: With a far larger clone one base away, a read error is the likely cause. Other DNA sequences within the sample encode an identical CDR3. In nucleotides, the CDR3 is TGTGCCTTGTGGGAAGTCTGGTCTCTATTAGGAGAGTTGGGCAAAAAAATCAAGGTATTT. Translating it yields CALWEVWSLLGELGKKIKVF. The chain links TRGV9 to TRGJP. TCRdb carries no J gene annotation; the J gene was assigned here by matching the DNA with germline. The germline V gene has CDR1 GITISATS and CDR2 ISYDGTV (reference sequence). The CDR3 length is 20 residues. V dropped 4 bases and J dropped 6; count of bases not matched to a gene: 18.

This clone was seen repeatedly, ten times or more. TCRdb shows a much larger clone's protein in place of this DNA's translation, and the two differ at residue 9, likely through a read error; the protein shown is translated from the DNA. The CDR3 is CALRLNYYEKLF. CDR3 DNA sequence: TGTGCCTTGCGCCTGAATTATTATGAGAAACTCTTT. The chain is built from TRGV9 and TRGJ1 or TRGJ2. The J gene is not listed in TCRdb, so it was assigned here from a DNA match to germline. The germline CDR1 and CDR2 sequences are GITISATS and ISYDGTV (reference sequence). The CDR3 runs to 12 residues.

This clone showed up many times. A far larger clone is one base from this, pointing to a likely read error. Other DNA sequences within the sample encode an identical CDR3. The genes are TRGV9 and TRGJ1 or TRGJ2. The CDR3 is 13 residues long. CDR1 and CDR2 from the germline V gene are GITISATS and ISYDGTV (reference sequence). Written as DNA, the CDR3 is TGTGCTTTGTGGGAGCCTATCGGGAATAAGAAACTCTTT. It yields the protein CALWEPIGNKKLF.

Concerning this clone: A junction boundary mismatches the germline segment, possibly from a read error. Other nucleotide sequences from this sample produce the same CDR3. The chain links TRGV9 to TRGJP. Germline matching of the DNA provided the J gene here, since TCRdb leaves it blank. This CDR3 has 21 residues. CDR1 and CDR2 (germline): GITISATS, ISYDGTV (reference sequence). CDR3 DNA sequence: TGCGCCTTGTGGGAGGAGATAAGGAGGGGCCCAAGAGTTGGGCAAAAAAAAATCAAGGTATTT. Its protein is CALWEEIRRGPRVGQKKIKVF.

This clone came up a few times. A far more abundant clone sits one base away, making this likely a read error. The V gene is given as TRGV3, and no J gene call is available. The CDR3 covers 14 residues. Germline values: CDR1 VTNTFY, CDR2 YDVSTARD (reference sequence). The CDR3 protein is CATWDSPRYYKKLF. The DNA of the CDR3 is TGTGCCACCTGGGACAGTCCAAGGTATTATAAGAAACTCTTC.

Turning to this clone: TCRdb pairs this DNA with a much larger clone's protein that differs at residue 17, likely a read error; the protein shown was translated from the DNA. The chain employs TRGV9 and TRGJP. No J gene is reported in TCRdb; it was inferred here by comparing the DNA with germline. There are 20 residues in the CDR3. Germline CDR1 GITISATS, CDR2 ISYDGTV (reference sequence). The DNA for the CDR3 is TGTGCCTTGTGGGAGGTCTGGTCTCTATTAGGAGAGTTGGGCAAAAAAGTCAAGGTATTT. It encodes CALWEVWSLLGELGKKVKVF.